Listed below are T cell receptor beta chains from one sample, sequenced in a study of CD8 T cells in ankylosing spondylitis. Using its own MiXCR run on the 5' RACE reads, TCRdb lists one record per CDR3 protein. This table has some 37,000 distinct CDR3 sequences, about 15% appearing once. Sequenced sample: blood. These receptors all come from a male donor with ankylosing spondylitis or in good health (not recorded which). The CDR3 runs from the conserved cysteine through the conserved F or W. Expanded clones are given a class, and other clones once, few, many or no size at all.

j_call	v_call	clone_size	cdr3_aa
TRBJ1-2	TRBV20-1	NA	CSATSFGEFGYTF
TRBJ2-7	TRBV20-1	few	CSASKAGGFFYEQYF
TRBJ2-2	TRBV6-5	NA	CASSYSRGDRTGELFF
TRBJ2-1	TRBV5-1	NA	CASSQDRSSYNEQFF
TRBJ1-1	TRBV28	NA	CASRPDMRTGGRQAFF
TRBJ2-3	TRBV5-4	few	CASSLIGFTDTQYF
TRBJ2-3	TRBV25-1	many	CASNLGGWEDTQYF
TRBJ2-2	TRBV12-3/TRBV12-4	NA	CASRPADRAKNTGELFF
TRBJ2-1	TRBV20-1	many	CSARRDRINEQFF
TRBJ2-2	TRBV5-1	NA	CASSTGAANTGELFF
TRBJ2-4	TRBV28	many	CASSLPAEGNIQYF
TRBJ2-7	TRBV3-1	few	CASSQDRRAQHYF
TRBJ2-1	TRBV20-1	NA	CSARDLGDRDYNEQFF
TRBJ1-4	TRBV11-2	NA	CASSFPATNEKLFF
TRBJ2-2	TRBV5-1	few	CASSMGASGRANTGELFF
TRBJ2-3	TRBV7-9	NA	CASSLDSSGISTDTQYF
TRBJ2-2	TRBV6-1	few	CASSAQGTGELFF
TRBJ2-3	TRBV29-1	NA	CSVEDLPGASTDTQYF
TRBJ2-1	TRBV12-5	NA	CASGSPGQYNEQFF
TRBJ1-2	TRBV7-2	NA	CASSEAGPPFTF
TRBJ2-7	TRBV3-1	few	CASSQVVSSYEQYF
TRBJ2-7	TRBV20-1	few	CSARDSRGYEQYF
TRBJ1-5	TRBV28	NA	CASMADQPQHF
TRBJ2-1	TRBV20-1	few	CSARDQAGVKYNEQFF
TRBJ2-1	TRBV29-1	NA	CSVEYSYNEQFF
TRBJ2-3	TRBV7-2	many	CASSQRTGPILTDTQYF
TRBJ2-1	TRBV29-1	NA	CSVGGTGETEQFF
TRBJ2-2	TRBV5-1	few	CASSRITGTGELFF
TRBJ2-3	TRBV24-1	few	CATTPGPGSTDTQYF
TRBJ1-1	TRBV20-1	few	CSARDIMNTEAFF
TRBJ2-1	TRBV20-1	NA	CSARARVFSYNEQFF
TRBJ1-1	TRBV9	NA	CASSPRGSGTWNTEAFF
TRBJ2-1	TRBV29-1	many	CSARRVYNEQFF
TRBJ2-4	TRBV3-1	many	CASNGPLGIQYF
TRBJ2-3	TRBV20-1	few	CSGKAGGDTQYF
TRBJ2-3	TRBV20-1	NA	CSATGGGNADTQYF
TRBJ2-5	TRBV18	NA	CASSPLGEETQYF
TRBJ2-1	TRBV7-9	NA	CASSYLVRDRVIHEQFF
TRBJ2-1	TRBV29-1	few	CSVRTSGNEEQFF
TRBJ1-1	TRBV10-3	NA	CAISAQGVTEAFF
TRBJ2-1	TRBV3-1	few	CASSQGSGGLYNEQFF
TRBJ1-1	TRBV25-1	NA	CASSEGLRANTEAFF
TRBJ2-7	TRBV20-1	NA	CSARRPGTSGSTEQYF
TRBJ1-4	TRBV4-2	few	CASSQDVRVVEKLFF
TRBJ2-5	TRBV28	NA	CASRLRLAGRETQYF
TRBJ1-4	TRBV7-9	once	CASSLTLTNEKLFF
TRBJ1-4	TRBV10-3	NA	CAISESGQRGEKLFF
TRBJ2-1	TRBV14	NA	CASSQFRGGYNEQFF